What follows are 24 T cell receptor beta chains derived from one specimen sequenced in a study of regulatory dendritic cells for organ transplantation (dated by TCRdb to about 2017). The library came from the immunoSEQ multiplex PCR assay. TCRdb took this table from immuneACCESS and kept in-frame rearrangements with V and J called. Such tables lack part of the clones; where checked against another copy, unresolved V genes explain under half of the gap, and the rest is unexplained. The sample table holds tens of thousands of clones, of which 90% to 95% were seen once. Of the sample, over 0.1% falls within the top ten clones. The sequenced sample consisted of naive CD8+ T cells from blood. The label giving this sample's cell subset or site can be read as: CD45RA+ naive T cells. These receptors all come from a human donor in good health.

The chain employs TRBV27 and TRBJ2-3; D might be TRBD1 (6 bases). Germline lookup yields CDR1 MNHEY and CDR2 SMNVEV (reference sequence). This CDR3 region has 16 residues. V lost 6 bases and J 1 base, leaving 17 bases between the germline ends. CDR3 protein: CASSFYRDIRTDTQYF. Here the CDR3 DNA reads TGTGCCAGCAGCTTTTACCGGGACATCCGCACAGATACGCAGTATTTT.

The chain uses TRBV9 and TRBJ2-2, with unresolved D. The CDR3 is made up of 13 amino acids. Germline V lookup: CDR1 SGDLS, CDR2 YYNGEE. With 0 bases removed from V and 4 bases from J, the gap between germline ends came to 4 bases. Written as DNA, the CDR3 is TGTGCCAGCAGCGTAGGAGGCACCGGGGAGCTGTTTTTT. This sequence encodes CASSVGGTGELFF.

This clone was counted a single time. The CDR3: CASSLTGNTEAFF. DNA of the CDR3: TGTGCCAGCAGCTTAACAGGGAACACTGAAGCTTTCTTT. The J gene is TRBJ1-1, the V gene TRBV7-9; possibly TRBD1 for D (5 bases). This CDR3 region has 13 residues. The V gene's germline CDR1 is SEHNR and CDR2 FQNEAQ (reference sequence). The germline V and J ends were trimmed by 2 bases and 1 base, with 5 bases remaining between them.

The chain employs TRBV5-4 and TRBJ2-2; D remains unclear. Between the trimmed V and J ends, which lost 1 base and 2 bases, there was a span of 9 bases. CDR1 and CDR2 from the germline V gene are SGHNT and YYREEE (reference sequence). The CDR3 consists of 15 residues. CDR3 coding DNA: TGTGCCAGCAGCTTGCCGCGTTCCAACACCGGGGAGCTGTTTTTT. Its protein is CASSLPRSNTGELFF.

The V call is TRBV9, the J call TRBJ1-2; D is unclear. The V end lost 1 base, the J end lost 1 base, and 17 bases lay between the germline ends. The CDR3 runs 17 residues. CDR1 and CDR2 from the germline V gene are SGDLS and YYNGEE. The CDR3 DNA reads TGTGCCAGCAGCGTATCAGCGGCCAGCCTAATTAACTATGGCTACACCTTC. This codes for CASSVSAASLINYGYTF. The full variable domain, its missing parts supplied by reference TRBV9 and TRBJ1-2, is DSGVTQTPKHLITATGQRVTLRCSPRSGDLSVYWYQQSLDQGLQFLIQYYNGEERAKGNILERFSAQQFPDLHSELNLSSLELGDSALYFCASSVSAASLINYGYTFGSGTRLTVV.

The chain is built from TRBV9 and TRBJ1-2; TRBD1 matches 9 bases. Germline assignment: CDR1 SGDLS and CDR2 YYNGEE. V dropped 0 bases and J dropped 6; count of bases not matched to a gene: 9. This CDR3 is 16 amino acids long. This chain's CDR3 is CASSVGRRTGVNGYTF. For the CDR3, the DNA is TGTGCCAGCAGCGTAGGGAGGAGGACAGGGGTGAATGGCTACACCTTC.

DNA of the CDR3: TGTGCCACCCATTCGGGATTGATGAACACTGAAGCTTTCTTT. This encodes CATHSGLMNTEAFF. The J gene is TRBJ1-1, the V gene TRBV27; D unresolved. Per the germline V gene, CDR1 is MNHEY and CDR2 is SMNVEV (reference sequence). Trimming shortened V by 10 bases and J by 0 bases, and 15 bases separated the two germline ends. The CDR3 is 14 residues long.

The J gene is TRBJ1-1, the V gene TRBV19; D may be TRBD1 (5 bases). This CDR3 is 14 amino acids long. V was shortened by 2 bases and J by 0 bases, with 7 bases between the two germline ends. Looked up from germline, CDR1 is LNHDA and CDR2 is SQIVND (reference sequence). CDR3 nucleotide sequence: TGTGCCAGTAGTATACAGGGAATGAACACTGAAGCTTTCTTT. Protein sequence: CASSIQGMNTEAFF.

This chain uses TRBV7-9 with TRBJ2-2; D may be TRBD1 (6 bases). The CDR3 is made up of 14 amino acids. Trimming cost V 8 bases and J 4 bases, with 14 bases left between them. Germline values: CDR1 SEHNR, CDR2 FQNEAQ (reference sequence). For the CDR3, the DNA is TGTGCCAGCGGGGTACAGGGCCCCACCGGGGAGCTGTTTTTT. It encodes CASGVQGPTGELFF.

The chain joins TRBV6-5 to TRBJ2-1; the D gene could be TRBD1 or TRBD2 (6 bases each). The CDR3 is 15 residues long. With 0 bases removed from V and 8 bases from J, the gap between germline ends came to 14 bases. Looked up from germline, CDR1 is MNHEY and CDR2 is SVGAGI. DNA for the CDR3: TGTGCCAGCAGTTACTCGGGGGGCAGCGGCGATGAGCAGTTCTTC. It yields the protein CASSYSGGSGDEQFF.

A single count supports this clone. J is TRBJ2-7 and V is TRBV6-6, with a tentative D call TRBD2 (5 bases). This CDR3 comprises 12 residues. Per germline, CDR1 MNHNY and CDR2 SVGAGI (reference sequence). Trimming took 4 bases from V and 13 from J, leaving 17 bases between them. The CDR3 coding sequence is TGTGCCAGCAGTTGCTTCTCCGGGGAATTCTACTTC. As protein: CASSCFSGEFYF.

The rearrangement joins TRBV9 to TRBJ2-7, with D uncertain. This CDR3 has 14 amino acids. Germline loops: CDR1 SGDLS, CDR2 YYNGEE. V was shortened by 0 bases and J by 0 bases, with 7 bases between the two germline ends. Here the CDR3 reads CASSVGENSYEQYF. In nucleotides, the CDR3 is TGTGCCAGCAGCGTAGGAGAGAACTCCTACGAGCAGTACTTC.

V is TRBV18 and J is TRBJ2-1; maybe TRBD2 (6 bases). CDR3 size: 16 residues. V was cut by 0 bases and J by 0 bases, with 9 bases left in between. Per the germline V gene, CDR1 is KGHSH and CDR2 is LQKENI. The CDR3, as DNA: TGTGCCAGCTCACCACCTCCGACTAGCTCCTACAATGAGCAGTTCTTC. Its protein is CASSPPPTSSYNEQFF. The full variable domain, its missing parts supplied by reference TRBV18 and TRBJ2-1, is NAGVMQNPRHLVRRRGQEARLRCSPMKGHSHVYWYRQLPEEGLKFMVYLQKENIIDESGMPKERFSAEFPKEGPSILRIQQVVRGDSAAYFCASSPPPTSSYNEQFFGPGTRLTVL.

This sequence joins TRBV10-1 and TRBJ2-2, with unresolved D. V was clipped by 1 base and J by 3 bases, with 3 bases between them. The germline gives CDR1 WNHNN, CDR2 SYGVQD (reference sequence). The CDR3 covers 13 residues. This CDR3 reads CASSEFDTGELFF. DNA of the CDR3: TGCGCCAGCAGTGAGTTTGACACCGGGGAGCTGTTTTTT.

V gene TRBV7-3 combines with J gene TRBJ2-1, with D perhaps matching TRBD1 (6 bases). V lost 1 base and J 0 bases, leaving 7 bases between the germline ends. The CDR3 covers 15 residues. Germline assignment: CDR1 SGHTA and CDR2 FQGTGA. In DNA, the CDR3 is TGTGCCAGCAGCTTAAGGGACAACTCCTACAATGAGCAGTTCTTC. This encodes CASSLRDNSYNEQFF.

This chain joins TRBV21-1 and TRBJ1-4. TRBV21-1 is described as a pseudogene. The CDR3 spans 15 residues. The CDR3 spells CASSKERGLGEKLFF. The CDR3 nucleotides are TGTGCCAGCAGCAAAGAGCGGGGTCTAGGGGAAAAACTGTTTTTT.

The CDR3 DNA reads as TGTGCCAGCAGTTACTCCACCGGGGAGCTGTTTTTT. This gives the protein CASSYSTGELFF. The V and J genes are TRBV6-5 and TRBJ2-2; D is undetermined. The length of the CDR3 is 12 residues. V dropped 0 bases and J dropped 4 bases, with 0 bases sitting between them. Germline CDR1 reads MNHEY; CDR2 reads SVGAGI.

This clone occurred a few times. CDR3 amino acids: CASSVEAGRGQPQHF. The CDR3 DNA follows: TGTGCCAGCAGCGTAGAAGCGGGCAGGGGTCAGCCCCAGCATTTT. The V and J genes are TRBV9 and TRBJ1-5; tentatively, D is TRBD1 (6 bases). Germline V gives CDR1 SGDLS, CDR2 YYNGEE. There are 15 residues in the CDR3. Deletions cut 0 bases from V and 6 bases from J, with 13 bases between.

V is TRBV7-9 and J is TRBJ1-1; D call uncertain. Between the trimmed V and J ends, which lost 5 bases and 4 bases, there was a span of 14 bases. The germline CDR1 and CDR2 sequences are SEHNR and FQNEAQ (reference sequence). This CDR3 region has 14 residues. CDR3 in amino acids: CASSPPGAVTEAFF. The DNA for the CDR3 is TGTGCCAGCAGCCCCCCCGGCGCCGTCACTGAAGCTTTCTTT.

The genes are TRBV4-1 and TRBJ2-5, with TRBD2 matching over 7 bases. The length of the CDR3 is 14 residues. CDR1 and CDR2 from the germline V gene are MGHRA and YSYEKL. Trimming cost V 4 bases and J 2 bases; bases outside gene matches: 4. This CDR3 reads CASSPLGLQETQYF. As DNA, the CDR3 is TGCGCCAGCAGCCCCTTGGGACTACAAGAGACCCAGTACTTC.

Turning to this clone: Other DNA variants within this sample encode the same CDR3. This chain joins TRBV30 and TRBJ2-3; D might be TRBD1 (6 bases). The CDR3 runs 15 residues. V was cut by 5 bases and J by 6 bases, with 21 bases left in between. Germline loops: CDR1 GTSNPN, CDR2 SVGIG (reference sequence). CDR3 sequence: CAWGQTGSFPDTQYF. The CDR3 coding sequence is TGTGCCTGGGGACAAACAGGGTCCTTTCCGGATACGCAGTATTTT.

This clone was observed once. The chain's CDR3 is CASSIEAGLSSYNEQFF. The CDR3 nucleotides are TGTGCCAGCAGCATAGAGGCGGGGCTGAGCTCCTACAATGAGCAGTTCTTC. The chain carries TRBV9 and TRBJ2-1; D is perhaps TRBD2 (6 bases). Trimming removed 4 bases at V and 0 bases at J, with 17 bases between. The germline V gene encodes CDR1 SGDLS and CDR2 YYNGEE. The CDR3 is 17 residues long.

The chain joins TRBV11-2 to TRBJ2-7, with D unresolved. Germline CDR1 SGHAT, CDR2 FQNNGV. The germline V and J ends were trimmed by 4 bases and 6 bases, with 7 bases remaining between them. The CDR3 is made up of 11 amino acids. The CDR3 DNA is TGTGCCAGCAGCTGGCCAGGCGAGCAGTACTTC. Amino acids: CASSWPGEQYF.

The V and J genes are TRBV7-3 and TRBJ1-4; tentative D call: TRBD1 (5 bases). Trimming left V 6 bases short and J 6 bases short, with 11 bases between. Germline V gives CDR1 SGHTA, CDR2 FQGTGA. The length of the CDR3 is 13 residues. CDR3 in amino acids: CASRDNRDEKLFF. The CDR3 DNA sequence: TGTGCCAGCAGGGACAATAGGGATGAAAAACTGTTTTTT.